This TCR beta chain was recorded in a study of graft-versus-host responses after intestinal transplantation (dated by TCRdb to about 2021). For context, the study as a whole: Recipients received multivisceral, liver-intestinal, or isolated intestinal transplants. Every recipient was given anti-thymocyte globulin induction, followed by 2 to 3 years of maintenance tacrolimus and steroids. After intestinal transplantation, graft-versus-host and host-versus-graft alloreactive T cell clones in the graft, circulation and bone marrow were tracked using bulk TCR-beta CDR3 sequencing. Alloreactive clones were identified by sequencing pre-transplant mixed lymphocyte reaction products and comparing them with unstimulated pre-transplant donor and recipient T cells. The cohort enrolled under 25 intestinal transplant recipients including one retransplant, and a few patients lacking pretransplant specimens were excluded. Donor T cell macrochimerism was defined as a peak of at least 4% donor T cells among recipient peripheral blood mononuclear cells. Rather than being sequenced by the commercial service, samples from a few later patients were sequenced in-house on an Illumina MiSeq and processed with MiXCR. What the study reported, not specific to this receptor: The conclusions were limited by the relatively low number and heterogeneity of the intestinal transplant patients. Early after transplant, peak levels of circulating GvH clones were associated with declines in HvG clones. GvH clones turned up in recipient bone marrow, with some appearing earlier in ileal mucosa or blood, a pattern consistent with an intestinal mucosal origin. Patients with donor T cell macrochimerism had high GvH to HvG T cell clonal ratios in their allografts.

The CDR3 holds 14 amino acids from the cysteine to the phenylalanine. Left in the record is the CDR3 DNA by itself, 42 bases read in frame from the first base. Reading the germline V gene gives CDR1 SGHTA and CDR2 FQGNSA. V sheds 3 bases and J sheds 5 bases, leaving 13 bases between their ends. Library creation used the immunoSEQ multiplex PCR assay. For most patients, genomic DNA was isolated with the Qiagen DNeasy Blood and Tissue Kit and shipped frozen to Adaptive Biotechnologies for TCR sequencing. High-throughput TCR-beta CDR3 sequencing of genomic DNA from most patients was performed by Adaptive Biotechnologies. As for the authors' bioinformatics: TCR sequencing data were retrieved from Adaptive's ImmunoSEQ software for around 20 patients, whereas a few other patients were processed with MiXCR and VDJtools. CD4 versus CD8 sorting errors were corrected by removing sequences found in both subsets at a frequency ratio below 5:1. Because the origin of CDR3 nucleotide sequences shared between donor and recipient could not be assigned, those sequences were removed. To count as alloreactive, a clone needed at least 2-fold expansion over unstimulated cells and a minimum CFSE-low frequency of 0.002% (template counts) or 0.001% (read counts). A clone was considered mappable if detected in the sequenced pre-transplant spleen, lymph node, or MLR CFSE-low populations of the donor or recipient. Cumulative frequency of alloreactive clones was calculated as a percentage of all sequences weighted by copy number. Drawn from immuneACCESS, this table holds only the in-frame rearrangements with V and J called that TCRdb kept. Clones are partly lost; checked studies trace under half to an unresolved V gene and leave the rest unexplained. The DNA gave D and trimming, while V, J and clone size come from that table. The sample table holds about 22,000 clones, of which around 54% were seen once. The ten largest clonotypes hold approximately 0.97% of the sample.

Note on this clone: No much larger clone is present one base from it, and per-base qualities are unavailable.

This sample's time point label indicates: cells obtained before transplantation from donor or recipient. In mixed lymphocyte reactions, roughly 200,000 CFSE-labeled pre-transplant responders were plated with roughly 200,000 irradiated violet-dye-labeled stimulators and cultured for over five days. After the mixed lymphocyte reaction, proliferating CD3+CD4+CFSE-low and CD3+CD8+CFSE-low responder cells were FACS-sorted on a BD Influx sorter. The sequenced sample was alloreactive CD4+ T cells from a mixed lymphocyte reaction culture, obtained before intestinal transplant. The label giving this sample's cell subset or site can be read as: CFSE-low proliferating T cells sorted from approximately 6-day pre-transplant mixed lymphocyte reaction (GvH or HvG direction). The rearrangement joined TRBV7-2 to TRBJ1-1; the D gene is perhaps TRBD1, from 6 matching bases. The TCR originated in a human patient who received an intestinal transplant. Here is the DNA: TGTGCCAGCAGCTTTGTAGGGGGAGGGACTGAAGCTTTCTTT. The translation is CASSFVGGGTEAFF.